The rows below give T cell receptor beta chains drawn from one sample of a study. MiXCR, run by TCRdb on the 5' RACE reads, gives a single entry per CDR3 protein. The sample yields tens of thousands of distinct CDR3 sequences, approximately 22% seen once. Sequencing was performed on Tregs sorted from blood. The source is a female donor with breast cancer. Both conserved end residues are part of each CDR3. Fields, in order: V gene, clone size, J gene, D gene, CDR3 protein, CDR3 DNA. D genes are given only for firm matches. The listing skips clone size in some rows; elsewhere it reads once, few, many or a size class.

TRBV5-1	many	TRBJ2-7	TRBD2	CASSAAGVAYEQYF	TGCGCCAGCAGTGCGGCGGGAGTGGCCTACGAGCAGTACTTC
TRBV7-9	.	TRBJ1-3	.	CASSLDFSGNTIYF	TGTGCCAGCAGCCTAGATTTCTCAGGAAACACCATATATTTT
TRBV9	many	TRBJ2-1	.	CASSAMDNYNEQFF	TGTGCCAGCAGCGCGATGGACAACTACAATGAGCAGTTCTTC
TRBV7-9	.	TRBJ1-2	TRBD1	CASSLAWDSNYGYTF	TGTGCCAGCAGCTTAGCCTGGGACAGTAACTATGGCTACACCTTC
TRBV29-1	many	TRBJ2-5	.	CSVDLQGRETQYF	TGCAGCGTTGATCTACAGGGTCGAGAGACCCAGTACTTC
TRBV5-1	.	TRBJ2-2	.	CTSSLMSGSTGELFF	TGCACCAGCAGCTTGATGAGCGGTAGCACCGGGGAGCTGTTTTTT
TRBV6-1	many	TRBJ2-4	TRBD2	CASVEKTDGGNIQYF	TGTGCCAGCGTCGAGAAGACAGACGGGGGGAACATTCAGTACTTC
TRBV5-1	.	TRBJ1-6	.	CASSLATGATGSPLHF	TGCGCCAGCAGCTTGGCCACGGGGGCCACGGGGTCACCCCTCCACTTT
TRBV4-1	.	TRBJ2-1	TRBD2	CTSSLAGGSYNEQFF	TGCACCAGCAGCCTAGCGGGGGGATCGTACAATGAGCAGTTCTTC
TRBV9	few	TRBJ2-4	.	CASSVGSGNIQYF	TGTGCCAGCAGCGTAGGGAGTGGGAACATTCAGTACTTC
TRBV3-1	few	TRBJ2-1	.	CASSQDSRRLAFNEQFF	TGTGCCAGCAGCCAAGATAGCCGGAGGCTAGCGTTCAATGAGCAGTTCTTC
TRBV10-3	many	TRBJ2-7	.	CAISEGSSYEQYF	TGTGCCATCAGTGAGGGCAGCTCCTACGAGCAGTACTTC
TRBV5-1	.	TRBJ2-1	.	CASSLGSPSSYNEQFF	TGCGCCAGCAGCTTGGGCAGCCCAAGCTCCTACAATGAGCAGTTCTTC
TRBV3-1	.	TRBJ2-1	.	CTSSWTGPDNEQFF	TGTACCAGCAGCTGGACTGGACCGGACAATGAGCAGTTCTTC
TRBV6-5	many	TRBJ1-1	.	CASSSTGLNTEAFF	TGTGCCAGCAGTTCGACAGGATTGAACACTGAAGCTTTCTTT
TRBV5-6	.	TRBJ1-2	.	CASSLQRLKAYGYTF	TGTGCCAGCAGCTTGCAAAGGCTAAAGGCTTATGGCTACACCTTC
TRBV19	.	TRBJ2-3	TRBD2	CASSGGLAKPPEYF	TGTGCCAGTAGTGGCGGACTAGCCAAACCACCTGAGTATTTT
TRBV7-6	.	TRBJ2-5	.	CASSANRVDETQYF	TGTGCCAGCAGCGCCAACAGGGTCGACGAGACCCAGTACTTC
TRBV10-3	.	TRBJ2-3	TRBD2	CAILAGGTGTQYF	TGTGCCATTCTAGCGGGAGGCACAGGTACGCAGTATTTT
TRBV12-3/TRBV12-4	few	TRBJ2-1	TRBD2	CASSPTSGSYNEQFF	TGTGCCAGCAGCCCGACTAGCGGGAGTTACAATGAGCAGTTCTTC
TRBV4-1	.	TRBJ1-5	.	CASSQASDIRYQPQHF	TGCGCCAGCAGCCAAGCCTCCGACATCAGATATCAGCCCCAGCATTTT
TRBV5-1	few	TRBJ1-1	.	CASSLGVGSNTEAFF	TGCGCCAGCAGCTTGGGGGTAGGGAGTAACACTGAAGCTTTCTTT
TRBV4-2	few	TRBJ2-2	.	CASSQDGAYGTGELFF	TGTGCCAGCAGCCAAGATGGAGCCTACGGCACCGGGGAGCTGTTTTTT
TRBV27	few	TRBJ1-5	.	CASRHTSGASNQPQHF	TGTGCCAGCAGACATACGAGCGGGGCTAGCAATCAGCCCCAGCATTTT
TRBV24-1	.	TRBJ2-7	.	CATSDSYEQYF	TGTGCCACCAGTGATTCTTACGAGCAGTACTTC
TRBV6-5	few	TRBJ1-1	.	CASRFDTEAFF	TGTGCCAGCAGATTCGACACTGAAGCTTTCTTT
TRBV20-1	many	TRBJ2-4	.	CSARERQGRVIQYF	TGCAGTGCTAGAGAGAGACAGGGGAGGGTCATTCAGTACTTC
TRBV7-6	.	TRBJ2-7	.	CASSHRDGSYEQYF	TGTGCCAGCAGCCACAGGGACGGGTCCTACGAGCAGTACTTC
TRBV21-1	few	TRBJ2-7	.	CASSKTEGRYEQYF	TGTGCCAGCAGCAAAACAGAGGGCCGCTACGAGCAGTACTTC
TRBV10-3	many	TRBJ2-5	.	CAAGAPKETQYF	TGTGCCGCGGGGGCCCCCAAAGAGACCCAGTACTTC